Presented here are 28 T cell receptor beta chains from one specimen sequenced in a study of blood T cells in healthy people across ages. Alongside a J-beta primer mix, a sample-barcoded 5' primer served in a second PCR lasting roughly 7 to 11 cycles. Each CDR3 protein gets one entry after TCRdb re-called the 5' RACE reads with MiXCR. The data contain approximately 780,000 distinct CDR3 sequences, 20% to 30% of them seen just once; the ten biggest clones take up 3%. The same data also contributed to another study, on T cells of mothers and their children.

The specimen sequenced was blood. The receptors shown here come from a boy aged 5-17 years in good health.

This clonotype was seen a single time. V and J are TRBV4-2 and TRBJ2-5; TRBD2 agrees at 9 bases. The CDR3 totals 15 residues. CDR1 is LGHNA and CDR2 is YNFKEQ in the germline V gene. Germline trimming cut 5 bases from V and 1 base from J; bases unmatched to any gene: 5. CDR3 sequence reads: CASSNQRGVQETQYF. CDR3 DNA: TGTGCCAGCAGCAATCAGCGGGGGGTCCAAGAGACCCAGTACTTC.

This clonotype was seen only a few times. The chain recombines TRBV15 with TRBJ2-5; unclear D gene. The J call is doubtful: the DNA matches TRBJ2-7 better. The CDR3 totals 11 residues. Per the germline V gene, CDR1 is LNHNV and CDR2 is YYDKDF (reference sequence). Here the CDR3 reads CATSRAGEQYF. As DNA, the CDR3 is TGTGCCACCAGCAGAGCGGGCGAGCAGTACTTC.

This clonotype has more than one count but fewer than ten. The chain has TRBV4-1 and TRBJ2-1, with TRBD2 matching over 12 bases. CDR3 size: 17 residues. V was pared by 1 base and J by 5 bases, with 6 bases of the junction left unmatched. Germline values: CDR1 MGHRA, CDR2 YSYEKL. The CDR3 protein is CASSQGFTSGGHNEQFF. The CDR3 DNA reads TGCGCCAGCAGCCAAGGTTTCACTAGCGGGGGGCACAATGAGCAGTTCTTC.

This chain connects TRBV5-1 to TRBJ1-2; the D is unclear. V lost 1 base to trimming and J lost 1 base, with 5 bases between them. The CDR3 covers 13 residues. CDR1 is SGHRS, CDR2 YFSETQ, per germline. CDR3 amino acids: CASSLTYNYGYTF. For the CDR3, the DNA is TGCGCCAGCAGCTTGACCTATAACTATGGCTACACCTTC. Variable domain in full (rest from reference TRBV5-1 and TRBJ1-2): KAGVTQTPRYLIKTRGQQVTLSCSPISGHRSVSWYQQTPGQGLQFLFEYFSETQRNKGNFPGRFSGRQFSNSRSEMNVSTLELGDSALYLCASSLTYNYGYTFGSGTRLTVV.

The chain employs TRBV4-2 and TRBJ1-3, with unresolved D. The CDR3 spans 16 residues. Germline assignment: CDR1 LGHNA and CDR2 YNFKEQ. V dropped 1 base and J dropped 0 bases, with 10 bases sitting between them. The CDR3 sequence: CASSQVQFYSGNTIYF. The CDR3 region has the DNA TGTGCCAGCAGCCAAGTTCAGTTTTACTCTGGAAACACCATATATTTT.

This clonotype occurred a few times. This sequence joins TRBV2 and TRBJ1-6; TRBD1 is a possible D gene (5 bases). The CDR3 is made up of 17 amino acids. The germline CDR1 and CDR2 sequences are SNHLY and FYNNEI. Trimming took 5 bases from V and 10 from J, leaving 24 bases between them. In DNA form, the CDR3 reads TGTGCCAGCAGTATCTCGGCGGGCGGGGCAGGTTGGTCACCCCTCCACTTT. Its protein product is CASSISAGGAGWSPLHF.

This clonotype was seen a few times. J is TRBJ1-2 and V is TRBV30; the D gene is possibly TRBD1 (6 bases). The CDR3 is 12 amino acids. The V gene's germline CDR1 is GTSNPN and CDR2 SVGIG (reference sequence). Trimming cost V 4 bases and J 5 bases, with 11 bases left between them. The DNA of the CDR3 is TGTGCCTGGACCCGGGACAATTATGGCTACACCTTC. Translated, it gives CAWTRDNYGYTF.

This clonotype was observed a few times. The rearrangement links TRBV12-5 to TRBJ2-1; 7 nucleotides line up with TRBD1. CDR3 length equals 12 residues. Germline CDR1 LGHNT, CDR2 FRNRAP. The trim removed 6 bases at V and 10 bases at J, leaving 6 bases unmatched. The CDR3 loop is CASGTTGPEQFF. CDR3 bases: TGTGCTAGTGGCACGACAGGGCCAGAGCAGTTCTTC.

Notes on this clonotype: A single base separates this from a much larger clone, so it may be a read error. The chain combines TRBV7-9 with TRBJ2-5; 7 nucleotides line up with TRBD1. CDR3 length: 13 residues. Losses at the gene ends were 6 bases for V and 4 bases for J; bases not matched to a gene: 5. Germline V gives CDR1 SEHNR, CDR2 FQNEAQ (reference sequence). CDR3 sequence (DNA): TGTGCCAGCAGTATACAGGGGCGAGAGACCCAGTACTTC. Translating it yields CASSIQGRETQYF.

The chain combines TRBV7-9 with TRBJ2-7; the D is unclear. Trimming pared 3 bases from V and 0 bases from J, leaving 12 bases between. CDR3 size: 15 residues. Germline V gives CDR1 SEHNR, CDR2 FQNEAQ (reference sequence). The CDR3 reads CASSFQVESSYEQYF. CDR3 nucleotides: TGTGCCAGCAGCTTCCAAGTTGAAAGCTCCTACGAGCAGTACTTC.

This clonotype was seen a few times. This CDR3 reads CASGLVLGDPNQPQHF. The DNA of the CDR3 is TGTGCTAGTGGTTTGGTACTAGGGGATCCCAATCAGCCCCAGCATTTT. V is TRBV12-5 and J is TRBJ1-5, with a weak D call TRBD1 (5 bases). This CDR3 has 16 residues. Germline V gene data show CDR1 as LGHNT and CDR2 as FRNRAP. V was cut by 0 bases and J by 3 bases, with 12 bases left in between.

In its sample, this clonotype was seen a few times. The gene calls are TRBV4-1 and TRBJ2-5; no definite D call. The V end lost 1 base, the J end lost 7 bases, and 10 bases lay between the germline ends. The V gene's germline CDR1 is MGHRA and CDR2 YSYEKL. This CDR3 is built from 13 residues. Here the CDR3 reads CASSQGVLGTQYF. DNA for the CDR3: TGCGCCAGCAGCCAAGGGGTTCTGGGGACCCAGTACTTC.

This clonotype was seen more than once but under ten times. The chain has TRBV20-1 and TRBJ2-2, with TRBD1 identical over 8 bases. V shed 5 bases and J 4 bases; nucleotides not matched to a gene: 9. The CDR3 consists of 15 residues. Germline assignment: CDR1 DFQATT and CDR2 SNEGSKA (reference sequence). The CDR3 region has the DNA TGCAGTGCTTTTACCCAGGGGGCGAGCACCGGGGAGCTGTTTTTT. Residues: CSAFTQGASTGELFF.

The chain recombines TRBV9 with TRBJ2-7; TRBD1 agrees at 10 bases. This CDR3 comprises 15 residues. Losses at the gene ends were 3 bases for V and 6 bases for J; bases not matched to a gene: 9. The germline V gene encodes CDR1 SGDLS and CDR2 YYNGEE. CDR3 sequence (DNA): TGTGCCAGCAGCGCCGCCGGGACAGGGGTATCCGAGCAGTACTTC. Protein sequence: CASSAAGTGVSEQYF.

The chain is built from TRBV12-3 or TRBV12-4 and TRBJ1-4; D is possibly TRBD1 (5 bases). The CDR3 covers 13 residues. Trimming removed 6 bases from V and 10 bases from J, with 15 bases in between. The CDR3 loop is CASSRGAEGKLFF. As DNA, the CDR3 is TGTGCCAGCAGCCGAGGGGCCGAAGGAAAACTGTTTTTT.

The chain carries TRBV7-9 and TRBJ2-3, with D maybe TRBD2 (5 bases). With 5 bases removed from V and 2 bases from J, the gap between germline ends came to 8 bases. This CDR3 is 13 amino acids long. CDR1 and CDR2 from the germline V gene are SEHNR and FQNEAQ (reference sequence). The CDR3, as DNA: TGTGCCAGCAGCGGACTTAACACAGATACGCAGTATTTT. Its translation: CASSGLNTDTQYF.

The V and J genes are TRBV7-9 and TRBJ1-1; D remains unclear. V was cut by 5 bases and J by 0 bases, with 16 bases left in between. The CDR3 has 16 amino acids. CDR1 and CDR2 from the germline V gene are SEHNR and FQNEAQ (reference sequence). This chain's CDR3 is CASSPISGRVNTEAFF. The CDR3 bases are TGTGCCAGCAGCCCTATCTCGGGGAGGGTGAACACTGAAGCTTTCTTT.

V and J are TRBV2 and TRBJ2-7, with 7 bases that match TRBD1. The end of the DNA fits TRBJ2-1 better, so the J call may be wrong. This CDR3 is built from 15 residues. Per the germline V gene, CDR1 is SNHLY and CDR2 is FYNNEI. The chain's CDR3 is CASSLTRQGHNEQFF. CDR3 in DNA: TGTGCCAGCAGCCTCACTCGACAGGGTCACAATGAGCAGTTCTTC.

The gene calls are TRBV29-1 and TRBJ2-7, with D possibly matching TRBD2 (5 bases). This CDR3 contains 13 residues. V lost 3 bases and J lost 4, with 13 bases in between. Germline lookup yields CDR1 SQVTM and CDR2 ANQGSEA. CDR3 sequence reads: CSVDGGLSYEQYF. The CDR3 nucleotides are TGCAGCGTTGACGGCGGGTTAAGTTACGAGCAGTACTTC.

This chain connects TRBV29-1 to TRBJ2-4; 7 nucleotides line up with TRBD2. CDR1 is SQVTM, CDR2 ANQGSEA, per germline. The CDR3 extends over 14 amino acids. V was pared by 0 bases and J by 5 bases, with 4 bases of the junction left unmatched. The CDR3 region has the DNA TGCAGCGTTGAAGATCGGGCGGGGGAAAACATTCAGTACTTC. Translated: CSVEDRAGENIQYF.

This clonotype was counted a few times. Written as DNA, the CDR3 is TGTGCCAGCAGTCGCCAGAACGGGGCGGCAGATACGCAGTATTTT. It specifies CASSRQNGAADTQYF. The V and J genes are TRBV6-5 and TRBJ2-3; D tentatively fits TRBD1 or TRBD2 (5 bases each). The germline gives CDR1 MNHEY, CDR2 SVGAGI. The V and J ends lost 5 bases and 4 bases respectively, with 16 bases between them. There are 15 residues in the CDR3.

V and J are TRBV4-1 and TRBJ1-1; D gene unclear. Trimming removed 0 bases from V and 8 bases from J, with 7 bases in between. Germline CDR1 MGHRA, CDR2 YSYEKL. The CDR3 length is 12 residues. CDR3 bases: TGCGCCAGCAGCCAAGAAGGTCGGGAAGCTTTCTTT. This codes for CASSQEGREAFF.

About this clonotype itself: Sequence at one end of the junction differs from germline and may be a read error. The chain recombines TRBV28 with TRBJ2-7; perhaps TRBD1 as D (6 bases). Per the germline V gene, CDR1 is MDHEN and CDR2 is SYDVKM. The CDR3 is 16 amino acids. The DNA for the CDR3 is TGCGCCAGCAGTTTACATTGGGGGCAAAGCTCCTACGAGCAGTACTTC. This encodes CASSLHWGQSSYEQYF.

This clonotype has only a few counts. The DNA of the CDR3 is TGTGCCAGCAGTCCCGAAATCGCTGAAGCTTTCTTT. It codes for CASSPEIAEAFF. This chain connects TRBV12-3 or TRBV12-4 to TRBJ1-1, with D unresolved. The CDR3 totals 12 residues. Trimming shortened V by 5 bases and J by 6 bases, and 10 bases separated the two germline ends.

The V and J genes are TRBV10-2 and TRBJ2-1; possibly TRBD2 for D (6 bases). The germline gives CDR1 WSHSY, CDR2 SAAADI. Trimming removed 5 bases at V and 8 bases at J, with 19 bases between. This CDR3 contains 15 residues. This CDR3 is CASSSWAGRWDEQFF. CDR3 in DNA: TGCGCCAGCAGTTCGTGGGCAGGGAGGTGGGATGAGCAGTTCTTC.

V is TRBV27 and J is TRBJ2-7, with D possibly TRBD2 on 7 matching bases. The CDR3 is made up of 15 amino acids. Germline loops: CDR1 MNHEY, CDR2 SMNVEV (reference sequence). The V and J ends lost 8 bases and 0 bases respectively, with 17 bases between them. CDR3 bases: TGTGCCAGCCGAGAGGGGGGGTTGGCCTCCTACGAGCAGTACTTC. Its translation is CASREGGLASYEQYF.

This clonotype has only a few counts. The chain uses TRBV28 and TRBJ2-2; D is unclear. The germline V gene encodes CDR1 MDHEN and CDR2 SYDVKM. V lost 3 bases and J lost 5, with 10 bases in between. CDR3 length: 14 amino acids. The CDR3 reads CASSLWGVTGELFF. In DNA, the CDR3 is TGTGCCAGCAGTTTGTGGGGTGTGACCGGGGAGCTGTTTTTT.

This clonotype was picked up a small number of times. The J gene is TRBJ2-7, the V gene TRBV4-2; 7 bases map to TRBD1. The CDR3 extends over 16 amino acids. Per germline, CDR1 LGHNA and CDR2 YNFKEQ. V lost 0 bases and J lost 2; bases outside the gene matches: 7. The CDR3 DNA sequence: TGTGCCAGCAGCCAAGAAGGCACAGGGGCACCCTACGAGCAGTACTTC. It yields the protein CASSQEGTGAPYEQYF.